The 29 T cell receptor beta chains reported below all come from one sample, sequenced in a study of blood T cell repertoires in COVID-19. Repertoires were generated with immunoSEQ multiplex PCR, while TCRdb's copy carries only in-frame clones and drops some. The sample includes approximately 89,000 clones, about 80% of them seen just once. Sequenced input: peripheral blood. Receptors originate from a man between 70 and 80 years old with acute or convalescent COVID-19.

In its sample, this clone was seen a few times. The chain has TRBV2 and TRBJ2-5; 11 nucleotides match TRBD2. CDR1 and CDR2 (germline): SNHLY, FYNNEI. The CDR3 is 14 residues long. J was trimmed by 5 bases and V by 8 bases; bases with no gene match: 7. The CDR3: CASVSGRGGETQYF. CDR3 DNA sequence: TGTGCCAGCGTTAGCGGGAGGGGTGGGGAGACCCAGTACTTC.

This clone was detected only a few times. V is TRBV14 and J is TRBJ1-3; 8 bases are a match to TRBD1. There are 14 residues in the CDR3. V lost 4 bases and J lost 8; bases outside the gene matches: 7. In germline, CDR1 is SGHDN, CDR2 FVKESK. The CDR3 loop reads CASSRQGAGDTIYF. CDR3 sequence (DNA): TGTGCCAGCAGCCGTCAGGGGGCCGGGGACACCATATATTTT.

The V and J genes are TRBV11-2 and TRBJ2-1; 10 positions match TRBD2. This CDR3 region has 16 residues. J was trimmed by 1 base and V by 5 bases; bases with no gene match: 5. Germline assignment: CDR1 SGHAT and CDR2 FQNNGV. The CDR3 sequence is CASSLGLASSYNEQFF. CDR3 nucleotide sequence: TGTGCCAGCAGCCTGGGACTAGCGAGTTCCTACAATGAGCAGTTCTTC. The variable domain in full, with the rest retrieved from reference TRBV11-2 and TRBJ2-1, is EAGVAQSPRYKIIEKRQSVAFWCNPISGHATLYWYQQILGQGPKLLIQFQNNGVVDDSQLPKDRFSAERLKGVDSTLKIQPAKLEDSAVYLCASSLGLASSYNEQFFGPGTRLTVL.

The chain employs TRBV19 and TRBJ2-3; tentative D call: TRBD2 (6 bases). Deletions cut 3 bases from V and 1 base from J, with 11 bases between. This CDR3 has 15 residues. From germline, CDR1 is LNHDA and CDR2 SQIVND (reference sequence). CDR3 coding DNA: TGTGCCAGTAGTATCGGGGGACTCCGCACAGATACGCAGTATTTT. This sequence encodes CASSIGGLRTDTQYF.

The V call is TRBV28, the J call TRBJ2-1; 8 nucleotides line up with TRBD2. The V gene's germline CDR1 is MDHEN and CDR2 SYDVKM. V was pared by 4 bases and J by 0 bases, with 5 bases of the junction left unmatched. This CDR3 contains 16 residues. The CDR3 is CASSSRLASSYNEQFF. DNA of the CDR3: TGTGCCAGCAGTTCGCGACTAGCGAGCTCCTACAATGAGCAGTTCTTC.

The rearrangement uses TRBV3-1 (or the pseudogene TRBV3-2) and TRBJ2-7, with D perhaps matching TRBD1 (5 bases). V was trimmed by 1 base and J by 3 bases, leaving 13 bases between them. CDR1 is LGHDT and CDR2 is YNNKEL in the germline V gene (reference sequence). The CDR3 is 15 amino acids. CDR3 nucleotide sequence: TGTGCCAGCAGCCAAGGTCCATCAGGGAACTACGAGCAGTACTTC. Encoded protein: CASSQGPSGNYEQYF.

This chain uses TRBV4-2 with TRBJ2-7; a possible D gene is TRBD2 (5 bases). Germline CDR1 is LGHNA and CDR2 is YNFKEQ. The CDR3 has 15 residues. Trimming removed 1 base from V and 6 bases from J, with 16 bases in between. The CDR3 loop is CASSQGAGVLFEQYF. In DNA form, the CDR3 reads TGTGCCAGCAGCCAAGGAGCCGGGGTTCTGTTCGAGCAGTACTTC.

V gene TRBV30 combines with J gene TRBJ1-1; D is possibly TRBD1 (6 bases). The CDR3 length is 16 residues. Between the trimmed V and J ends, which lost 3 bases and 1 base, there was a span of 18 bases. Looked up from germline, CDR1 is GTSNPN and CDR2 is SVGIG (reference sequence). The CDR3 DNA reads as TGTGCCTGGAGCCCCCAGATAGGGGGAAGGAACACTGAAGCTTTCTTT. This encodes CAWSPQIGGRNTEAFF.

The chain recombines TRBV10-3 with TRBJ1-5; D call uncertain. With 0 bases removed from V and 2 bases from J, the gap between germline ends came to 8 bases. The CDR3 has 15 amino acids. Germline V lookup: CDR1 ENHRY, CDR2 SYGVKD. The CDR3 nucleotides are TGTGCCATCAGTGAGTCAGGGAGTGGCAATCAGCCCCAGCATTTT. Its protein product is CAISESGSGNQPQHF.

V usage is TRBV28 and J usage is TRBJ2-7; TRBD1 matches 11 bases. The CDR3 is made up of 15 amino acids. J gave up 1 base and V 7 bases, and 6 bases lay outside the gene matches. CDR1 is MDHEN and CDR2 is SYDVKM in the germline V gene. CDR3 sequence (DNA): TGTGCCAGCACTGCCGGGACAGGGGGGTCCTACGAGCAGTACTTC. Its translation: CASTAGTGGSYEQYF.

The chain is built from TRBV28 and TRBJ1-2; 9 nucleotides agree with TRBD1. Germline values: CDR1 MDHEN, CDR2 SYDVKM. The J segment lost 1 base and the V segment lost 3 bases, leaving 9 bases of the junction unmatched. The CDR3 consists of 17 residues. This CDR3 reads CASSLAGTGRFNYGYTF. CDR3 DNA sequence: TGTGCCAGCAGTTTGGCCGGGACAGGGAGATTTAACTATGGCTACACCTTC.

The chain links TRBV7-9 to TRBJ2-7; 11 positions match TRBD2. The CDR3 totals 15 residues. CDR1 is SEHNR, CDR2 FQNEAQ, per germline (reference sequence). V lost 4 bases and J lost 2; bases outside the gene matches: 4. This CDR3 reads CASSSGLAGPYEQYF. The CDR3 DNA is TGTGCCAGCAGCTCCGGACTAGCGGGTCCCTACGAGCAGTACTTC.

The chain links TRBV11-2 to TRBJ2-7, with 9 bases lining up with TRBD2. Germline CDR1 reads SGHAT; CDR2 reads FQNNGV. Unmatched junction bases numbered 5, after V lost 3 bases and J lost 2 bases. CDR3 size: 15 residues. CDR3 DNA: TGTGCCAGCAGCTTGTGGACTAGCGTAGCCTACGAGCAGTACTTC. Protein product: CASSLWTSVAYEQYF.

This clone was observed a handful of times. This rearrangement joins TRBV25-1 to TRBJ2-7, with a tentative D call TRBD1 (6 bases). Per the germline V gene, CDR1 is MGHDK and CDR2 is SYGVNS. Trimming took off 6 bases at V and 7 bases at J, with 19 bases between the two ends. This CDR3 region has 14 residues. The CDR3 nucleotides read TGTGCCAGCAGACCGGGACATCCTTGGGGGGAGCAGTACTTC. Protein product: CASRPGHPWGEQYF.

The rearrangement links TRBV28 to TRBJ1-5; D ambiguous. Germline V lookup: CDR1 MDHEN, CDR2 SYDVKM. This CDR3 contains 13 residues. Trimming left V 6 bases short and J 6 bases short, with 12 bases between. The CDR3 loop reads CASRLPFIQPQHF. The CDR3 DNA is TGTGCCAGCAGGCTACCGTTTATTCAGCCCCAGCATTTT. The full variable domain, completed using reference TRBV28 and TRBJ1-5, is DVKVTQSSRYLVKRTGEKVFLECVQDMDHENMFWYRQDPGLGLRLIYFSYDVKMKEKGDIPEGYSVSREKKERFSLILESASTNQTSMYLCASRLPFIQPQHFGDGTRLSIL.

J is TRBJ2-7 and V is TRBV30; TRBD2 aligns across 12 bases. In germline, CDR1 is GTSNPN, CDR2 SVGIG (reference sequence). The CDR3 totals 16 residues. J gave up 3 bases and V 8 bases, and 14 bases lay outside the gene matches. DNA for the CDR3: TGTGCCGGGCCCATTTTCGGGACTAGCGGGTTCTACGAGCAGTACTTC. Translating gives CAGPIFGTSGFYEQYF.

This clone appeared a few times. This sequence joins TRBV10-2 and TRBJ2-7; 14 nucleotides match TRBD2. CDR3 length equals 14 residues. V lost 8 bases and J lost 6; bases outside the gene matches: 6. The V gene's germline CDR1 is WSHSY and CDR2 SAAADI. CDR3 region: CASASGLAGGEQYF. For the CDR3, the DNA is TGCGCCAGCGCCTCAGGACTAGCGGGAGGCGAGCAGTACTTC.

The chain is built from TRBV14 and TRBJ1-2; 9 bases match TRBD1. CDR3 length equals 13 residues. With V trimmed by 4 bases and J by 6 bases, 3 bases remained unmatched. Germline V CDR1 and CDR2: SGHDN, FVKESK. The CDR3 protein is CASSPRQGDGYTF. CDR3 DNA: TGTGCCAGCAGCCCCCGACAGGGGGATGGCTACACCTTC.

CDR3 coding DNA: TGTGCCAGCAGCGTAGAGGCATTCCCCAGTAGCACAGATACGCAGTATTTT. It specifies CASSVEAFPSSTDTQYF. This chain connects TRBV27 to TRBJ2-3, with no clear D. Germline V gives CDR1 MNHEY, CDR2 SMNVEV (reference sequence). This CDR3 is built from 17 residues. V lost 6 bases and J lost 0, with 19 bases in between.

This chain uses TRBV9 with TRBJ1-3, with no clear D. The CDR3 sequence is 13 residues long. Germline V gene lookup returns CDR1 SGDLS and CDR2 YYNGEE. Trimming stripped 7 bases from V and 4 bases from J, with 12 bases between. CDR3 amino acids: CASSARLGNTIYF. DNA of the CDR3: TGTGCCAGCTCTGCCAGGCTGGGAAACACCATATATTTT.

The chain is built from TRBV2 and TRBJ1-5; TRBD1 agrees at 7 bases. Germline V gene lookup returns CDR1 SNHLY and CDR2 FYNNEI. The CDR3 is 16 residues long. V dropped 3 bases and J dropped 5; count of bases not matched to a gene: 10. This CDR3 is CASSEDPRTGDQPQHF. CDR3 sequence (DNA): TGTGCCAGCAGTGAGGACCCCCGGACAGGAGATCAGCCCCAGCATTTT.

V is TRBV19 and J is TRBJ2-1; D is perhaps TRBD2 (6 bases). CDR1 is LNHDA, CDR2 SQIVND, per germline (reference sequence). Trimming shortened V by 7 bases and J by 5 bases, and 18 bases separated the two germline ends. CDR3 length: 15 amino acids. The CDR3 bases are TGTGCCAGTATTCCCGGTGGTAGCGGAAACAATGAGCAGTTCTTC. Translated, it gives CASIPGGSGNNEQFF.

The chain uses TRBV7-2 and TRBJ1-1; 7 bases are shared with TRBD1. Germline-derived CDR1 and CDR2 are SGHTA and FQGNSA. Unmatched junction bases numbered 4, after V lost 3 bases and J lost 6 bases. The length of the CDR3 is 13 residues. In nucleotides, the CDR3 is TGTGCCAGCAGCTTTACAGGGGTCCCTGAAGCTTTCTTT. Protein sequence: CASSFTGVPEAFF.

In nucleotides, the CDR3 is TGTGCCAGCAGTTTGGGGGTACAGGGGAATTCACCCCTCCACTTT. Translating it yields CASSLGVQGNSPLHF. The rearrangement uses TRBV28 and TRBJ1-6, with 7 bases identical to TRBD1. The junction had 6 bases not matched to a gene; V was cut back by 3 bases and J by 7 bases. The CDR3 runs 15 residues. The V gene's germline CDR1 is MDHEN and CDR2 SYDVKM.

The rearrangement joins TRBV11-3 to TRBJ2-5; 11 bases align to TRBD2. CDR3 length equals 15 residues. V was pared by 1 base and J by 5 bases, with 3 bases of the junction left unmatched. Germline CDR1 reads SGHNT; CDR2 reads YENEEA. The CDR3 reads CASSLVAGGIETQYF. The CDR3 region has the DNA TGTGCCAGCAGCTTAGTAGCGGGAGGGATCGAGACCCAGTACTTC.

The chain couples TRBV6-4 to TRBJ2-3, with 7 bases lining up with TRBD1. Trimming at V came to 2 bases and at J to 2 bases, leaving 1 base not matched to a gene. Germline CDR1 MRHNA, CDR2 SNTAGT. This CDR3 is built from 14 residues. CDR3 sequence (DNA): TGTGCCAGCAGTGACAGGGGGCTCACAGATACGCAGTATTTT. This sequence encodes CASSDRGLTDTQYF.

The chain recombines TRBV5-1 with TRBJ2-7, with 8 positions matching TRBD1. Germline V gene data show CDR1 as SGHRS and CDR2 as YFSETQ. The CDR3 sequence is 16 residues long. The ends lost 4 bases at V and 1 base at J; junction bases unmatched: 10. CDR3 bases: TGCGCCAGCAGCCCTCTCTCGACAGGGGCGTCCTACGAGCAGTACTTC. This codes for CASSPLSTGASYEQYF.

The chain couples TRBV3-1 (or the pseudogene TRBV3-2) to TRBJ2-1; 9 bases line up with TRBD2. The CDR3 spans 16 residues. Germline trimming cut 2 bases from V and 2 bases from J; bases unmatched to any gene: 4. Germline assignment: CDR1 LGHDT and CDR2 YNNKEL (reference sequence). DNA for the CDR3: TGTGCCAGCAGCCAATCGTTAGCGGGAGCCTACAATGAGCAGTTCTTC. Translation: CASSQSLAGAYNEQFF.

The chain uses TRBV29-1 and TRBJ2-4; 7 bases map to TRBD2. Germline trimming cut 6 bases from V and 6 bases from J; bases unmatched to any gene: 8. Germline V gives CDR1 SQVTM, CDR2 ANQGSEA. This CDR3 is 13 amino acids long. CDR3 region: CSVIVPGGNIQYF. CDR3 DNA: TGCAGCGTGATCGTCCCGGGGGGAAACATTCAGTACTTC. The full variable domain, its missing parts supplied by reference TRBV29-1 and TRBJ2-4, is SAVISQKPSRDICQRGTSLTIQCQVDSQVTMMFWYRQQPGQSLTLIATANQGSEATYESGFVIDKFPISRPNLTFSTLTVSNMSPEDSSIYLCSVIVPGGNIQYFGAGTRLSVL.